A single sample is the source of the 21 T cell receptor beta chains below, sequenced in a study of blood T cell repertoires in COVID-19. Libraries were prepared by immunoSEQ multiplex PCR; TCRdb keeps only in-frame clonotypes and omits some of them. The table records 150,000 or so clones, approximately 82% of them present only once. The sequenced sample was peripheral blood. The source of these receptors is a woman aged 40-49 years with COVID-19, enrolled during active disease.

The chain recombines TRBV10-1 with TRBJ2-1; 9 bases are a match to TRBD2. Losses at the gene ends were 1 base for V and 8 bases for J; bases not matched to a gene: 9. Per the germline V gene, CDR1 is WNHNN and CDR2 is SYGVQD (reference sequence). The CDR3 contains 16 residues. DNA for the CDR3: TGCGCCAGCAGTGAGTTCGCGGGGGGGGTAATAGATGAGCAGTTCTTC. Amino acids: CASSEFAGGVIDEQFF.

The sample holds many counts of this clone. The rearrangement joins TRBV2 to TRBJ2-1, with 9 bases that match TRBD2. CDR3 size: 14 residues. CDR1 SNHLY and CDR2 FYNNEI come from the germline V gene. The V and J ends lost 5 bases and 7 bases, in that order; junction bases with no gene match: 6. The CDR3 sequence is CASSRAGGPNEQFF. For the CDR3, the DNA is TGTGCCAGCAGTCGGGCGGGAGGGCCGAATGAGCAGTTCTTC. The entire variable domain, with the rest obtained from reference TRBV2 and TRBJ2-1, is as follows: EPEVTQTPSHQVTQMGQEVILRCVPISNHLYFYWYRQILGQKVEFLVSFYNNEISEKSEIFDDQFSVERPDGSNFTLKIRSTKLEDSAMYFCASSRAGGPNEQFFGPGTRLTVL.

This clone was picked up one time. The chain combines TRBV5-8 with TRBJ2-4; D possibly corresponds to TRBD1 (6 bases). The CDR3 is 12 residues long. Germline lookup yields CDR1 SGHTS and CDR2 YDEGEE. Trimming removed 4 bases from V and 12 bases from J, with 14 bases in between. CDR3 loop: CASSHQGTSQYF. As DNA, the CDR3 is TGTGCCAGCAGCCACCAGGGGACCTCTCAGTACTTC. The entire variable domain, with the rest obtained from reference TRBV5-8 and TRBJ2-4, is as follows: EAGVTQSPTHLIKTRGQQATLRCSPISGHTSVYWYQQALGLGLQFLLWYDEGEERNRGNFPPRFSGRQFPNYSSELNVNALELEDSALYLCASSHQGTSQYFGAGTRLSVL.

At least ten counts were recorded for this clone. The DNA for the CDR3 is TGCGCCAGCAGCTTGGGTGACAGTATGGTAGAGACCCAGTACTTC. Translation: CASSLGDSMVETQYF. The chain has TRBV5-1 and TRBJ2-5; TRBD1 might be the D (5 bases). Germline loops: CDR1 SGHRS, CDR2 YFSETQ. Between the trimmed V and J ends, which lost 0 bases and 4 bases, there was a span of 13 bases. The CDR3 is made up of 15 amino acids.

The V and J genes are TRBV12-5 and TRBJ2-1; 14 bases fit TRBD2. J gave up 15 bases and V 2 bases, and 9 bases lay outside the gene matches. The germline V gene has CDR1 LGHNT and CDR2 FRNRAP. The CDR3 runs 15 residues. CDR3 in DNA: TGTGCTAGTGGTTTGTTAGGGACTAGCGGGGGAGGTCTGTTCTTC. This translates into CASGLLGTSGGGLFF.

V is TRBV25-1 and J is TRBJ1-6; TRBD1 might be the D (6 bases). Germline V CDR1 and CDR2: MGHDK, SYGVNS. Trimming shortened V by 8 bases and J by 9 bases, and 14 bases separated the two germline ends. This CDR3 has 13 amino acids. The DNA of the CDR3 is TGTGCCAGCGGCAGGGGTTTTGGTTCACCCCTCCACTTT. Its translation: CASGRGFGSPLHF.

The chain links TRBV15 to TRBJ1-4; D unclear. V dropped 5 bases and J dropped 9 bases, with 13 bases sitting between them. Germline V CDR1 and CDR2: LNHNV, YYDKDF (reference sequence). The CDR3 length is 13 residues. The CDR3 DNA sequence: TGTGCCACCAGCCTAGTACTCAGTCAAAAACTGTTTTTT. This encodes CATSLVLSQKLFF.

A note on this clone: One end of the junction does not line up with germline, which may come from a read error. The chain links TRBV6-5 to TRBJ2-2; TRBD2 matches 7 bases. Germline assignment: CDR1 MNHEY and CDR2 SVGAGI. The CDR3 is 16 residues long. CDR3 sequence (DNA): TGTGCCAGTAGTTCCCCGGGGGGTGCGAACACCGGGGAGCTGTTTTTT. Translation gives CASSSPGGANTGELFF.

This chain joins TRBV5-1 and TRBJ1-3, with D maybe TRBD1 (5 bases). Germline CDR1 reads SGHRS; CDR2 reads YFSETQ. The V end lost 2 bases, the J end lost 0 bases, and 12 bases lay between the germline ends. The CDR3 length is 16 residues. As DNA, the CDR3 is TGCGCCAGCAGCTTAGGCCGGCAGGGCTCTGGAAACACCATATATTTT. Its protein product is CASSLGRQGSGNTIYF.

The chain couples TRBV7-9 to TRBJ1-1; a weak D match, TRBD1 (6 bases). The V end was cut by 2 bases, the J end by 4 bases, with 8 bases between. The length of the CDR3 is 13 residues. CDR1 and CDR2 from the germline V gene are SEHNR and FQNEAQ (reference sequence). CDR3 region: CASSLNRATEAFF. The DNA of the CDR3 is TGTGCCAGCAGCTTAAACAGGGCCACTGAAGCTTTCTTT.

This chain connects TRBV6-1 to TRBJ2-5; tentatively, D is TRBD1 (5 bases). This CDR3 has 15 amino acids. Trimming took 2 bases from V and 5 from J, leaving 15 bases between them. The germline V gene encodes CDR1 MNHNS and CDR2 SASEGT. The CDR3 nucleotides are TGTGCCAGCAGTGAATTCTCGCAACCAGGGGAGACCCAGTACTTC. It specifies CASSEFSQPGETQYF.

The chain has TRBV7-2 and TRBJ2-1; 8 bases fit TRBD2. Germline trimming cut 7 bases from V and 8 bases from J; bases unmatched to any gene: 10. CDR1 and CDR2 from the germline V gene are SGHTA and FQGNSA. The CDR3 consists of 14 residues. Here the CDR3 reads CASNPGLARDEQFF. CDR3 DNA sequence: TGTGCCAGCAACCCCGGACTAGCTCGCGATGAGCAGTTCTTC. The variable domain in full, with the rest retrieved from reference TRBV7-2 and TRBJ2-1, is GAGVSQSPSNKVTEKGKDVELRCDPISGHTALYWYRQSLGQGLEFLIYFQGNSAPDKSGLPSDRFSAERTGGSVSTLTIQRTQQEDSAVYLCASNPGLARDEQFFGPGTRLTVL.

This chain connects TRBV9 to TRBJ2-1, with a weak D call TRBD1 (5 bases). Germline-derived CDR1 and CDR2 are SGDLS and YYNGEE. The V and J ends lost 1 base and 0 bases respectively, with 8 bases between them. The CDR3 runs to 15 residues. As DNA, the CDR3 is TGTGCCAGCAGCGTACAGGGATTCTCCTACAATGAGCAGTTCTTC. Encoded protein: CASSVQGFSYNEQFF.

This clone was counted a few times. The chain uses TRBV28 and TRBJ1-4; perhaps TRBD1 as D (6 bases). Germline values: CDR1 MDHEN, CDR2 SYDVKM. The CDR3 has 15 amino acids. Trimming shortened V by 3 bases and J by 15 bases, and 23 bases separated the two germline ends. The CDR3 sequence: CASSFLTGRREFMFF. Written as DNA, the CDR3 is TGTGCCAGCAGTTTCTTGACAGGTCGTCGGGAATTTATGTTTTTT.

The chain recombines TRBV6-6 with TRBJ1-2; 9 bases match TRBD1. From germline, CDR1 is MNHNY and CDR2 SVGAGI (reference sequence). CDR3 length equals 12 residues. CDR3 loop: CATGGTNYGYTF. The CDR3 nucleotides read TGTGCTACAGGGGGCACTAACTATGGCTACACCTTC.

The chain is built from TRBV19 and TRBJ1-1, with 7 positions matching TRBD1. The germline V gene has CDR1 LNHDA and CDR2 SQIVND (reference sequence). Trimming removed 7 bases from V and 8 bases from J; junction bases left unmatched: 7. This CDR3 region has 12 residues. CDR3 region: CASTRGTAEAFF. DNA for the CDR3: TGTGCCAGTACTAGAGGGACAGCCGAAGCTTTCTTT.

The chain uses TRBV5-4 and TRBJ1-1, with D unclear. The CDR3 is made up of 15 amino acids. Looked up from germline, CDR1 is SGHNT and CDR2 is YYREEE (reference sequence). Trimming took 4 bases from V and 1 from J, leaving 14 bases between them. CDR3 residues: CASSAEIGGNTEAFF. The CDR3, as DNA: TGTGCCAGCAGCGCAGAAATTGGAGGGAACACTGAAGCTTTCTTT.

The chain recombines TRBV5-1 with TRBJ2-3; D gene unclear. This CDR3 spans 15 amino acids. The germline V and J ends were trimmed by 3 bases and 0 bases, with 11 bases remaining between them. In germline, CDR1 is SGHRS, CDR2 YFSETQ. The CDR3: CASSSTVLSTDTQYF. CDR3 coding DNA: TGCGCCAGCAGCTCCACCGTCCTAAGCACAGATACGCAGTATTTT.

The chain is built from TRBV5-5 and TRBJ1-1; D not resolved. The CDR3 is made up of 12 amino acids. V lost 4 bases to trimming and J lost 7 bases, with 11 bases between them. Germline CDR1 reads SGHKS; CDR2 reads YYEKEE (reference sequence). The CDR3 bases are TGTGCCAGCAGCAGCCCCCGAGATGAAGCTTTCTTT. Translation: CASSSPRDEAFF.

The chain recombines TRBV4-1 with TRBJ2-5, with TRBD1 matching 12 bases. In germline, CDR1 is MGHRA, CDR2 YSYEKL. Unmatched junction bases numbered 4, after V lost 4 bases and J lost 4 bases. The CDR3 sequence is 15 residues long. CDR3 in amino acids: CASSLRDRGRETQYF. The CDR3 DNA reads TGCGCCAGCAGCCTCCGGGACAGGGGGCGAGAGACCCAGTACTTC.

The chain links TRBV6-2 or TRBV6-3 to TRBJ1-1; D perhaps matches TRBD1 (6 bases). The CDR3 spans 16 residues. Trimming took 4 bases from V and 6 from J, leaving 21 bases between them. The germline V gene has CDR1 MNHEY and CDR2 SVGEGT. CDR3 bases: TGTGCCAGCAGTTTTGGGGGCCATGGACTGTCCCCTGAAGCTTTCTTT. It translates to CASSFGGHGLSPEAFF.